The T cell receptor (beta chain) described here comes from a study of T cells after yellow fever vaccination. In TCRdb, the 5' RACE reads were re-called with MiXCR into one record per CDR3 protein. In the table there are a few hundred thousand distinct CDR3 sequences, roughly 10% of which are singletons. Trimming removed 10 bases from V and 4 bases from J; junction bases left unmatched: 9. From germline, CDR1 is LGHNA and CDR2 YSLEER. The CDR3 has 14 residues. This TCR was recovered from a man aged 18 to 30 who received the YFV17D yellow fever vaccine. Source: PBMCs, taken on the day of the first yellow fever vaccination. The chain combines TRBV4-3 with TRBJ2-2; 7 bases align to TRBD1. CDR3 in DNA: TGCGCCACTCGGACAGGAATGGTCACCGGGGAGCTGTTTTTT. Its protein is CATRTGMVTGELFF.